The rows below give T cell receptor beta chains drawn from one sample of a study of human T cells and chemical hapten exposure. TCRdb processed the RACE reads anew with MiXCR; each CDR3 protein has one entry. This sample has some 360,000 distinct CDR3 sequences, with approximately 5.1% found just once. Sequenced material: whole blood, taken in connection with sensitization to the hapten diphenylcyclopropenone (DPC). These receptors all stem from a woman aged 50 to 65 with alopecia areata. Some clones in this sample may be carry-over from other donors' samples. Each CDR3 is given without its conserved first and last residue.

ASSFATGHSYEQY	TRBJ2-7	TRBV7-9
ASSHVSDTQY	TRBJ2-3	TRBV11-2
ASSPGPRGNEQF	TRBJ2-1	TRBV28
ASTNLAGDTQY	TRBJ2-3	TRBV7-9
SALYDRVNEQY	TRBJ2-7	TRBV20-1
ASHPGGPDTQY	TRBJ2-3	TRBV2
ATRMVAGSGANVLT	TRBJ2-6	TRBV14
ASSSSRSTSGGQETQY	TRBJ2-5	TRBV12-3/TRBV12-4
AISDSRGLNTEAF	TRBJ1-1	TRBV10-3
ASATQGGGPDTQY	TRBJ2-3	TRBV12-5
ASSAMTGGEEEQY	TRBJ2-7	TRBV2
ASSYMGGGYT	TRBJ1-2	TRBV6-5
ASRGDGTPYEQY	TRBJ2-7	TRBV2
ASSLATGGNQPQH	TRBJ1-5	TRBV5-1
ATRGGVIYGYT	TRBJ1-2	TRBV2
ASSQDRGSTNEKLF	TRBJ1-4	TRBV2
ASSSGTSEKETQY	TRBJ2-5	TRBV5-1
ASSPDSTEAF	TRBJ1-1	TRBV18
ASSHGGGSYNEQF	TRBJ2-1	TRBV4-1
ASSPAGTGGNEQY	TRBJ2-7	TRBV27
ASSAPSGSLSGANVLT	TRBJ2-6	TRBV9
ASSFRFSSDEQF	TRBJ2-1	TRBV11-2
ASSDPTSGRPGEQY	TRBJ2-7	TRBV9
ASSQDLGGIAF	TRBJ1-1	TRBV14
SVTGPSGANVLT	TRBJ2-6	TRBV29-1
ASSHRGGPREQY	TRBJ2-7	TRBV3-1
ASSLRLAGAQETQY	TRBJ2-5	TRBV12-3/TRBV12-4
SARLAGVGWEQY	TRBJ2-7	TRBV20-1
ASRRMGPLQETQY	TRBJ2-5	TRBV5-1
ASSFRWTSGRSGTDTQY	TRBJ2-3	TRBV7-2
ASSRSGADTQY	TRBJ2-3	TRBV3-1
ASSHPGGRRDTQY	TRBJ2-3	TRBV12-3/TRBV12-4
ASSVDGSYNEQF	TRBJ2-1	TRBV9
ASSPGLAEVYEQY	TRBJ2-7	TRBV5-5
ASSPTLNTGELF	TRBJ2-2	TRBV18
ASSLSGTIEEGYT	TRBJ1-2	TRBV3-1
ASSRAGGDNQPQH	TRBJ1-5	TRBV7-9
ASSLDSYTGELF	TRBJ2-2	TRBV7-2
ASSEWGGTGNTIY	TRBJ1-3	TRBV2
ASSVIEDTQY	TRBJ2-3	TRBV9
ASSLAHIYNSPLH	TRBJ1-6	TRBV7-2
ASSVEGRFTDTQY	TRBJ2-3	TRBV9
ASSDRDRGSGANVLT	TRBJ2-6	TRBV4-1
ASSQETASYEQY	TRBJ2-7	TRBV4-1
ASIDPGQGADEQY	TRBJ2-7	TRBV11-3